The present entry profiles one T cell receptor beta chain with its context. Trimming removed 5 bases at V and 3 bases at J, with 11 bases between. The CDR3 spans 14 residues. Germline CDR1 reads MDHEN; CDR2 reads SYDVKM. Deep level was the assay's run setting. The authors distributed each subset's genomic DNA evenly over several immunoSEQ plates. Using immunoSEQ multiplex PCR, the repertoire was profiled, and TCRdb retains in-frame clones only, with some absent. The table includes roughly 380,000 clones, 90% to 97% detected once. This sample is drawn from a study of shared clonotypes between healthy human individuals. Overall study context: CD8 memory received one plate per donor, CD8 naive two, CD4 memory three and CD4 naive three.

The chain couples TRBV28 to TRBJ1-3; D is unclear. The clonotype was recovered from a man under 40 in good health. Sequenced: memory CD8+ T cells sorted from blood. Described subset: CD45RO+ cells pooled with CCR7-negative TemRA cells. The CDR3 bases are TGTGCCAGCAGTCCTAGTTACCGTGGAAACACCATATATTTT. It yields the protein CASSPSYRGNTIYF.